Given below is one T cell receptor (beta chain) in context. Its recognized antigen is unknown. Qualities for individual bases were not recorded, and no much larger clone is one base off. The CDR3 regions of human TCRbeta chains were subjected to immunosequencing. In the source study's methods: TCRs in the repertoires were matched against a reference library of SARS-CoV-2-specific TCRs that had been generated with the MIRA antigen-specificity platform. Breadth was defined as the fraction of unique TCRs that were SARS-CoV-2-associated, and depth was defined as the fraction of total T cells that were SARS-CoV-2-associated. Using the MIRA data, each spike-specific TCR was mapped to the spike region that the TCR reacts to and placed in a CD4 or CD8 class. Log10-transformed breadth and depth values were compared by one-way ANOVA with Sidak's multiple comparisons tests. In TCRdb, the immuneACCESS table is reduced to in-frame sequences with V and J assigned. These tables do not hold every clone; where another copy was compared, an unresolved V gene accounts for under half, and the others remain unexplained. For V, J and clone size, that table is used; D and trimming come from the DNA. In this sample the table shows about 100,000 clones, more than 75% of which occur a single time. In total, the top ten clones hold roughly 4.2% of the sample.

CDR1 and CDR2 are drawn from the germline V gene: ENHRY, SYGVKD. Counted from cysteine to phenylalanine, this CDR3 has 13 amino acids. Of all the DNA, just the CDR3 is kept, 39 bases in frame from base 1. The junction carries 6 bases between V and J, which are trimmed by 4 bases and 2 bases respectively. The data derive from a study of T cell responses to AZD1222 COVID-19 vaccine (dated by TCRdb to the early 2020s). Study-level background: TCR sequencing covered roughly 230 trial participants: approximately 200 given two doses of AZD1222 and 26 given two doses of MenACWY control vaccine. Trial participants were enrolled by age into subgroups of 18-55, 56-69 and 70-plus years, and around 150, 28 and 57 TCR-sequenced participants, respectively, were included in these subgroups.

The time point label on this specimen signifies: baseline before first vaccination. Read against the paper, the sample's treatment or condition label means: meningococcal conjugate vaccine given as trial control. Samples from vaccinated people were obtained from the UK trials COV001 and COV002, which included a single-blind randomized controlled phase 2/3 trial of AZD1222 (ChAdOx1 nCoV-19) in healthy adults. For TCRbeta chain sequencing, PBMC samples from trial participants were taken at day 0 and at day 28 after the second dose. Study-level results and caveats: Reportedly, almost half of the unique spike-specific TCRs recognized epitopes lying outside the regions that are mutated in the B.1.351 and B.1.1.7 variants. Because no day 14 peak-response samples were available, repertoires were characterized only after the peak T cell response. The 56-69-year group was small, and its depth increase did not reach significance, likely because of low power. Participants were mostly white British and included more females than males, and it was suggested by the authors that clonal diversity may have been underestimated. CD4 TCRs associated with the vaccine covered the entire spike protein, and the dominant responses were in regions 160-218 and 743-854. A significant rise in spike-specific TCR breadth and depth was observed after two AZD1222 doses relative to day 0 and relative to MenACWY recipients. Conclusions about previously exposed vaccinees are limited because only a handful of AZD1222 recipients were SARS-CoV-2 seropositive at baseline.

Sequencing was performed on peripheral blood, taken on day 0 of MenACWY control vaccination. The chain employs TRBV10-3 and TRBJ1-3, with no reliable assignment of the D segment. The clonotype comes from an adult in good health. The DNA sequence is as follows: TGTGCCATCAGTGTTGATGCTGGAAACACCATATATTTT. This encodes CAISVDAGNTIYF.